The 21 T cell receptor beta chains presented below share a single source sample, sequenced in a study of blood T cell repertoires in COVID-19. Produced via immunoSEQ multiplex PCR; TCRdb's table is partial and in-frame only. The repertoire consists of hundreds of thousands of clones, with 88% occurring once and the leading ten covering roughly 2%. Sequencing was performed on PBMCs or T cells enriched from blood (not recorded which). The source is an older woman in a cohort exposed to, infected with or recovered from COVID-19 (not recorded which).

The rearrangement joins TRBV28 to TRBJ2-7; D is unclear. With 6 bases removed from V and 6 bases from J, the gap between germline ends came to 12 bases. There are 12 residues in the CDR3. Germline CDR1 and CDR2: MDHEN and SYDVKM. The CDR3: CASRTSTGEQYF. The CDR3 DNA reads as TGTGCCAGCAGGACCTCGACGGGCGAGCAGTACTTC.

The chain joins TRBV25-1 to TRBJ2-1, with 7 bases lining up with TRBD2. The CDR3 length is 17 residues. The V gene's germline CDR1 is MGHDK and CDR2 SYGVNS. Trimming took 1 base from V and 6 from J; bases not matched to a gene: 12. The chain's CDR3 is CASSELLGGPASNEQFF. The CDR3 DNA reads as TGTGCCAGCAGTGAATTATTGGGAGGGCCGGCGTCCAATGAGCAGTTCTTC.

The chain uses TRBV6-5 and TRBJ2-2, with 10 bases that match TRBD2. CDR1 is MNHEY, CDR2 SVGAGI, per germline. J gave up 0 bases and V 5 bases, and 0 bases lay outside the gene matches. The CDR3 has 15 amino acids. CDR3 residues: CASSTSGANTGELFF. CDR3 nucleotide sequence: TGTGCCAGCAGTACTAGCGGGGCGAACACCGGGGAGCTGTTTTTT.

This rearrangement joins TRBV7-8 to TRBJ2-1; 7 bases are shared with TRBD2. The CDR3 is made up of 15 amino acids. The germline V gene has CDR1 SGHVS and CDR2 FQNEAQ. After removal of 5 bases from V and 0 bases from J, the junction contained 4 bases not matched to a gene. The CDR3 nucleotides read TGTGCCAGCAGCCTGCGGGAGACCTCCTACAATGAGCAGTTCTTC. Amino acid sequence: CASSLRETSYNEQFF.

The rearrangement uses TRBV2 and TRBJ2-1; 13 nucleotides line up with TRBD2. The CDR3 has 16 amino acids. The V gene's germline CDR1 is SNHLY and CDR2 FYNNEI. Trimming at V came to 4 bases and at J to 14 bases, leaving 14 bases not matched to a gene. This CDR3 is CASSAPGTSGAGMEFF. CDR3 DNA: TGTGCCAGCAGTGCCCCGGGGACTAGCGGGGCCGGCATGGAGTTCTTC.

The chain employs TRBV18 and TRBJ1-1; 8 positions match TRBD1. Germline CDR1 reads KGHSH; CDR2 reads LQKENI. The CDR3 totals 12 residues. Trimming took 3 bases from V and 7 from J; bases not matched to a gene: 1. The CDR3 DNA is TGTGCCAGCTCACCCGGACAGGGTGAAGCTTTCTTT. This gives the protein CASSPGQGEAFF. The variable domain in full, completed from reference TRBV18 and TRBJ1-1, reads NAGVMQNPRHLVRRRGQEARLRCSPMKGHSHVYWYRQLPEEGLKFMVYLQKENIIDESGMPKERFSAEFPKEGPSILRIQQVVRGDSAAYFCASSPGQGEAFFGQGTRLTVV.

The chain joins TRBV7-2 to TRBJ2-7; 7 bases align to TRBD2. This CDR3 region has 15 residues. The V gene end was trimmed by 1 base and the J gene end by 2 bases; junction bases not matched to a gene: 5. CDR1 and CDR2 from the germline V gene are SGHTA and FQGNSA. The CDR3 sequence is CASSLEAGRTYEQYF. The CDR3 nucleotides are TGTGCCAGCAGCTTAGAAGCGGGAAGAACCTACGAGCAGTACTTC.

V is TRBV12-5 and J is TRBJ1-3; the D gene is possibly TRBD1 (5 bases). Looked up from germline, CDR1 is LGHNT and CDR2 is FRNRAP. This CDR3 spans 14 amino acids. This CDR3 is CARTPREGRNTIYF. CDR3 coding DNA: TGTGCCCGCACCCCCAGGGAAGGGAGAAACACCATATATTTT.

This clone was seen just once. The chain links TRBV24-1 to TRBJ2-2; 8 bases agree with TRBD1. V gave up 3 bases and J gave up 7 bases; unmatched junction bases: 6. This CDR3 has 15 residues. Germline CDR1 KGHDR, CDR2 SFDVKD. The CDR3 DNA reads as TGTGCCACCAGTGATCCCAGGGGGCGTAGCGGGGAGCTGTTTTTT. It encodes CATSDPRGRSGELFF.

In this sample, this clone turned up a few times. The chain carries TRBV29-1 and TRBJ2-5, with 7 bases aligning to TRBD2. CDR1 is SQVTM and CDR2 is ANQGSEA in the germline V gene. V shed 1 base and J 5 bases; nucleotides not matched to a gene: 10. The CDR3 consists of 15 residues. CDR3 region: CSVEASAGVRETQYF. CDR3 DNA sequence: TGCAGCGTTGAAGCGTCGGCGGGGGTCAGGGAGACCCAGTACTTC. The full variable domain, rest sourced from reference TRBV29-1 and TRBJ2-5, is SAVISQKPSRDICQRGTSLTIQCQVDSQVTMMFWYRQQPGQSLTLIATANQGSEATYESGFVIDKFPISRPNLTFSTLTVSNMSPEDSSIYLCSVEASAGVRETQYFGPGTRLLVL.

The chain couples TRBV2 to TRBJ2-7; TRBD2 matches 7 bases. Germline CDR1 SNHLY, CDR2 FYNNEI. After removal of 6 bases from V and 3 bases from J, the junction contained 11 bases not matched to a gene. This CDR3 is built from 15 residues. The CDR3 is CASSVGMSGVYEQYF. The CDR3 coding sequence is TGTGCCAGCAGCGTAGGGATGAGCGGGGTCTACGAGCAGTACTTC.

The genes are TRBV7-9 and TRBJ2-1; 10 bases line up with TRBD2. V shed 5 bases, J shed 3 bases, and the junction held 4 bases outside the gene matches. The germline CDR1 and CDR2 sequences are SEHNR and FQNEAQ (reference sequence). The length of the CDR3 is 15 residues. CDR3 nucleotides: TGTGCCAGCAGCCCTATAGCGGGAGGCTACAATGAGCAGTTCTTC. Translated: CASSPIAGGYNEQFF.

V and J are TRBV11-2 and TRBJ2-3; possible D gene TRBD2, 5 bases. The CDR3 covers 18 residues. Trimming pared 0 bases from V and 0 bases from J, leaving 16 bases between. Germline CDR1 reads SGHAT; CDR2 reads FQNNGV. CDR3 nucleotide sequence: TGTGCCAGCAGCTTAGATCTAGGGAGCGGCACTAGCACAGATACGCAGTATTTT. Protein product: CASSLDLGSGTSTDTQYF.

The CDR3 DNA reads TGCGCCAGCAGCCAAGTGAGGACAGGTAAGACTGAAGCTTTCTTT. This codes for CASSQVRTGKTEAFF. V gene TRBV4-3 combines with J gene TRBJ1-1; 7 bases align to TRBD1. The CDR3 loop spans 15 amino acids. From germline, CDR1 is LGHNA and CDR2 YSLEER. The trim removed 1 base at V and 5 bases at J, leaving 7 bases unmatched.

The chain uses TRBV19 and TRBJ1-5; 8 bases agree with TRBD1. V gave up 3 bases and J gave up 7 bases; unmatched junction bases: 8. This CDR3 comprises 15 residues. The V gene's germline CDR1 is LNHDA and CDR2 SQIVND (reference sequence). The CDR3, as DNA: TGTGCCAGTAGTATGATAGGACAGGGTATGCAGCCCCAGCATTTT. Its translation is CASSMIGQGMQPQHF.

This rearrangement joins TRBV9 to TRBJ2-7; a possible D gene is TRBD1 (6 bases). This CDR3 is built from 13 residues. In germline, CDR1 is SGDLS, CDR2 YYNGEE. Trimming removed 4 bases at V and 1 base at J, with 9 bases between. CDR3 protein: CASSKQGSYEQYF. The DNA of the CDR3 is TGTGCCAGCAGCAAACAGGGTTCCTACGAGCAGTACTTC.

The chain couples TRBV7-2 to TRBJ1-6; the D is unclear. This CDR3 comprises 14 residues. In germline, CDR1 is SGHTA, CDR2 FQGNSA. In DNA form, the CDR3 reads TGTGCTACGAACGGGAATCTTAATAATTCACCCCTCCACTTT. Encoded protein: CATNGNLNNSPLHF.

This chain joins TRBV7-8 and TRBJ2-1; 9 bases match TRBD2. Germline trimming cut 4 bases from V and 2 bases from J; bases unmatched to any gene: 6. The CDR3 runs 16 residues. Germline values: CDR1 SGHVS, CDR2 FQNEAQ. The DNA of the CDR3 is TGTGCCAGCAGCTCCGGGACTAGCAGAACCTACAATGAGCAGTTCTTC. Translation: CASSSGTSRTYNEQFF.

V and J are TRBV25-1 and TRBJ2-2; TRBD2 is a possible D gene (5 bases). This CDR3 has 15 amino acids. The V gene's germline CDR1 is MGHDK and CDR2 SYGVNS. Between the trimmed V and J ends, which lost 3 bases and 3 bases, there was a span of 11 bases. The CDR3 DNA sequence: TGTGCCAGCAGTGACGCCCGGACTTACACCGGGGAGCTGTTTTTT. It specifies CASSDARTYTGELFF.

A single count supports this clone. The V gene is TRBV2, the J gene TRBJ2-1; the match to TRBD2 covers 14 bases. Germline CDR1 reads SNHLY; CDR2 reads FYNNEI. CDR3 size: 15 residues. The V segment lost 8 bases and the J segment 9 bases; nucleotides outside the gene matches: 9. The CDR3 DNA reads as TGTGCCAGCTTAGGGACTAGCGGGAGTTCGAGTGAGCAGTTCTTC. Its translation is CASLGTSGSSSEQFF.

The chain couples TRBV4-2 to TRBJ2-7; the match to TRBD1 covers 7 bases. Germline CDR1 LGHNA, CDR2 YNFKEQ. Trimming removed 1 base from V and 2 bases from J; junction bases left unmatched: 5. This CDR3 has 15 amino acids. This chain's CDR3 is CASSQARDSPYEQYF. CDR3 bases: TGTGCCAGCAGCCAAGCCCGGGACAGCCCCTACGAGCAGTACTTC.